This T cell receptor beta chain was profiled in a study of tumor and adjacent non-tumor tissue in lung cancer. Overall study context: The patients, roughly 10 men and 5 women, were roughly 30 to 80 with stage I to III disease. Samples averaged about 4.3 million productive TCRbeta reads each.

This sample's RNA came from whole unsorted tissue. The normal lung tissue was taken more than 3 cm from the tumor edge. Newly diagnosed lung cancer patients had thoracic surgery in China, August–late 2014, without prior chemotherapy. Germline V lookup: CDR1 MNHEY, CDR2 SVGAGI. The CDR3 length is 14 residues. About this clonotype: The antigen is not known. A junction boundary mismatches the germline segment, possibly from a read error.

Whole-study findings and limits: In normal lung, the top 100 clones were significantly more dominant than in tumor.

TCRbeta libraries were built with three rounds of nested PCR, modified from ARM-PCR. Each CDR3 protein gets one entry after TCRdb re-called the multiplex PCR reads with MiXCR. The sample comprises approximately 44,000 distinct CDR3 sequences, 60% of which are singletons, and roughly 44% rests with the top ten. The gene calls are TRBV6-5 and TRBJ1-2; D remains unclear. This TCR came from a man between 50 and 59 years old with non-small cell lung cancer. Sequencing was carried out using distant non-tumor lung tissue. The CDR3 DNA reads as TGTGCCAGCAGTTACAACCGGCAGAATTATGGCTACGCCTTT. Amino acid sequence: CASSYNRQNYGYAF.